These T cell receptor beta chains were read from a single sample in a study of blood T cell repertoires in COVID-19. TCRdb's copy holds only in-frame clones and misses some; the assay was immunoSEQ multiplex PCR. The sample contains around 290,000 clones, approximately 92% of which appear only once. Sequencing used PBMCs or T cells enriched from blood (not recorded which). The source of these receptors is a woman younger than 45 who had recovered from COVID-19. The CDR3 runs from the conserved cysteine through the conserved F or W. The D gene is left open where the match is weak. Only some rows state a clone size, as once, few, many or a class for expanded clones.

len,d_gene,v_gene,j_gene,abundance,CDR3nt,CDR3aa
14,TRBD1,TRBV11-3,TRBJ1-1,once,TGTGCCAGCAGACACCACAGGGGCGGGACTGAAGCTTTCTTT,CASRHHRGGTEAFF
16,-,TRBV6-6,TRBJ2-7,-,TGTGCCAGCAGTTACTATAGGACCGACAGCTCGTACGAGCAGTACTTC,CASSYYRTDSSYEQYF
15,-,TRBV28,TRBJ1-1,-,TGTGCCAGCAGTTTTTCTGACAGGCCGAACACTGAAGCTTTCTTT,CASSFSDRPNTEAFF
12,-,TRBV7-8,TRBJ2-5,-,TGTGCCAGCAGCCGTTTCGGGGAGACCCAGTACTTC,CASSRFGETQYF
15,-,TRBV9,TRBJ1-3,-,TGTGCCAGCAGCGGGGGAAGGACAAAAGGAAACACCATATATTTT,CASSGGRTKGNTIYF
14,TRBD1,TRBV19,TRBJ1-5,-,TGTGCCACAAGGGACAGGGGAGGCAATCAGCCCCAGCATTTT,CATRDRGGNQPQHF
15,-,TRBV6-1,TRBJ2-2,-,TGTGCCAGCAGTGAAGGGAGCAGTTTCACCGGGGAGCTGTTTTTT,CASSEGSSFTGELFF
16,-,TRBV5-1,TRBJ2-7,-,TGCGCCAGCAGCTTGTCGGTCCACGGGAGCTCCTACGAGCAGTACTTC,CASSLSVHGSSYEQYF
18,TRBD1,TRBV11-2,TRBJ2-7,-,TGTGCCAGCAGCTTCTTGACAGGGGCCAATCCGCAATCCCACGAGCAGTACTTC,CASSFLTGANPQSHEQYF
17,-,TRBV7-9,TRBJ2-1,-,TGTGCCAGCAGTCATTATCTTCAGGCCTTCTCCTACAATGAGCAGTTCTTC,CASSHYLQAFSYNEQFF
14,-,TRBV5-1,TRBJ2-1,once,TGCGCCAGCAGCTTCCTTTCGGAGGGCAATGAGCAGTTCTTC,CASSFLSEGNEQFF
13,-,TRBV27,TRBJ1-1,few,TGTGCCAGCAGTTGGGCAGGTATGACTGAAGCTTTCTTT,CASSWAGMTEAFF
14,-,TRBV10-1,TRBJ2-3,-,TGCGCCAGCAGTCCGGCGGCAGTACCAGATACGCAGTATTTT,CASSPAAVPDTQYF
17,TRBD1,TRBV28,TRBJ2-2,-,TGTGCCAGCAGTTTATATGGCAGGGGGCTGGGAACCGGGGAGCTGTTTTTT,CASSLYGRGLGTGELFF
13,TRBD2,TRBV19,TRBJ2-1,-,TGTGCCAGTAGAGCGGGAACCTACAATGAGCAGTTCTTC,CASRAGTYNEQFF
15,-,TRBV7-3,TRBJ1-6,-,TGTGCCAGCAGCTTAAACCGGGAGTGGCAATCACCCCTCCACTTT,CASSLNREWQSPLHF
16,TRBD2,TRBV15,TRBJ2-1,-,TGTGCCACCAGCAGAGATATATCCGCGGGGGACAATGAGCAGTTCTTC,CATSRDISAGDNEQFF
14,TRBD2,TRBV28,TRBJ2-1,-,TGTGCCAGCACTTGGGAGCGGGAGTATAATGAGCAGTTCTTC,CASTWEREYNEQFF
16,TRBD2,TRBV6-2/TRBV6-3,TRBJ2-7,-,TGTGCCAGCAGTACTATATTAGCGGGAGTAAAGAAGGAGCAGTACTTC,CASSTILAGVKKEQYF
15,TRBD1,TRBV28,TRBJ1-5,-,TGTGCCAGCAGATTACAGGGGGCGGGCAATCAGCCCCAGCATTTT,CASRLQGAGNQPQHF
16,TRBD1,TRBV15,TRBJ1-2,once,TGTGCCACCAGCAGAGGGGGGGGACAGGGACCCTATGGCTACACCTTC,CATSRGGGQGPYGYTF
18,TRBD2,TRBV28,TRBJ2-1,once,TGTGCCAGCAGTTTCCTGACTAGCGGGAGGGCCGTTTACAATGAGCAGTTCTTC,CASSFLTSGRAVYNEQFF
15,TRBD2,TRBV19,TRBJ2-1,-,TGTGCCAGTAGTCACACTAGCGCAGACTACAATGAGCAGTTCTTC,CASSHTSADYNEQFF
16,TRBD1,TRBV4-3,TRBJ2-1,-,TGCGCCAGCAGCCCAGAACAGGGGGCGTTCTTCAATGAGCAGTTCTTC,CASSPEQGAFFNEQFF
11,-,TRBV20-1,TRBJ2-7,-,TGCAGTGCTAGATTCCTCTACGAGCAGTACTTC,CSARFLYEQYF
14,-,TRBV28,TRBJ1-2,-,TGTGCCAGCAGTTTAGGGCGCGAAAGGAATGGCTACACCTTC,CASSLGRERNGYTF
16,TRBD2,TRBV9,TRBJ2-1,-,TGTGCCAGCAGCCCAAGTGCTAGCGGAGTCTACAATGAGCAGTTCTTC,CASSPSASGVYNEQFF
18,TRBD2,TRBV27,TRBJ2-2,-,TGTGCCAGCAGTCCCCTCGGACTAGCGGGGACGAACACCGGGGAGCTGTTTTTT,CASSPLGLAGTNTGELFF
13,-,TRBV7-9,TRBJ2-7,-,TGTGCCAGCAGCCCGGACAGTAACTACGAGCAGTACTTC,CASSPDSNYEQYF
14,-,TRBV14,TRBJ1-4,-,TGTGCCAGCAGCCAAGGCGGGGGCAATGAAAAACTGTTTTTT,CASSQGGGNEKLFF
13,TRBD2,TRBV29-1,TRBJ2-1,-,TGCAGCGTTGAGCGGGAGAGCGTTAATGAGCAGTTCTTC,CSVERESVNEQFF
12,-,TRBV30,TRBJ2-1,-,TGTGCCTGGAGTGTAAACAGCAATGAGCAGTTCTTC,CAWSVNSNEQFF
13,TRBD1,TRBV28,TRBJ2-7,once,TGTGCCAGCAGCCTGACAGGGGATTACGAGCAGTACTTC,CASSLTGDYEQYF
16,-,TRBV2,TRBJ1-3,few,TGTGCCAGCAGTTCGTCGCCGGGACTCTCTGGAAACACCATATATTTT,CASSSSPGLSGNTIYF
14,-,TRBV5-4,TRBJ2-5,-,TGTGCCAGCAGCCAACCTCCGGGACAAGAGACCCAGTACTTC,CASSQPPGQETQYF
14,-,TRBV7-9,TRBJ2-1,-,TGTGCCAGCAGCTTAGACTATTCCGGCAATGAGCAGTTCTTC,CASSLDYSGNEQFF
11,-,TRBV4-3,TRBJ1-1,-,TGCGCCAGCAGCCAAGCAAATGAAGCTTTCTTT,CASSQANEAFF
15,-,TRBV28,TRBJ2-1,once,TGTGCCAGCAGTTTAAGGCAGGGGAATTCCCATGAGCAGTTCTTC,CASSLRQGNSHEQFF
18,-,TRBV4-1,TRBJ2-2,few,TGCGCCAGCAGGCCCGCATTCAGTCAGGGGACCAACACCGGGGAGCTGTTTTTT,CASRPAFSQGTNTGELFF
14,TRBD1,TRBV14,TRBJ1-6,-,TGTGCCAGCAGCACCAGGGGGAGGAATTCACCCCTCCACTTT,CASSTRGRNSPLHF
17,-,TRBV9,TRBJ2-5,-,TGTGCCAGCAGCGAAGGGGACGCGGAGGGAATCTGGGAGACCCAGTACTTC,CASSEGDAEGIWETQYF
15,TRBD2,TRBV29-1,TRBJ2-3,once,TGCAGCACGCGTCCGGGACTAGCGGAGACAGATACGCAGTATTTT,CSTRPGLAETDTQYF
16,TRBD2,TRBV11-2,TRBJ2-2,once,TGTGCCAGCAGCGGGTACGGGACTAGCGGGATTGGGGAGCTGTTTTTT,CASSGYGTSGIGELFF
14,TRBD1,TRBV18,TRBJ2-7,once,TGTGCCAGCTCACCGGACAGGGCCTCCTACGAGCAGTACTTC,CASSPDRASYEQYF
15,TRBD1,TRBV7-3,TRBJ2-5,-,TGTGCCAGCAGCTTAACCCCAGGGGGCGAAGAGACCCAGTACTTC,CASSLTPGGEETQYF
14,-,TRBV5-8,TRBJ2-2,-,TGTGCCAGCAGAAATAGACAGAGTACCGGGGAGCTGTTTTTT,CASRNRQSTGELFF
13,-,TRBV30,TRBJ1-4,-,TGTGCCTGGAGTGGACAGTTGCGAGAAAAACTGTTTTTT,CAWSGQLREKLFF
15,TRBD1,TRBV7-9,TRBJ2-7,-,TGTGCCAGCAGCTTATCCCACAGGGGCGACTACGAGCAGTACTTC,CASSLSHRGDYEQYF
14,-,TRBV7-3,TRBJ2-1,-,TGTGCCAGCAGCTCGACTAGAGTCACCGATGAGCAGTTCTTC,CASSSTRVTDEQFF
11,-,TRBV29-1,TRBJ1-1,-,TGCAGCGTTTCCAGGAACACTGAAGCTTTCTTT,CSVSRNTEAFF
12,-,TRBV18,TRBJ2-5,-,TGTGCCAGCTCAACCGCCGGTGAGACCCAGTACTTC,CASSTAGETQYF
17,TRBD2,TRBV19,TRBJ2-3,-,TGTGCCAGTAGTATACGGGCTAGCGGGAGTTGGACAGATACGCAGTATTTT,CASSIRASGSWTDTQYF
15,TRBD1,TRBV5-4,TRBJ1-1,-,TGTGCCAGCAGGTATGGACAGGGACTGAACACTGAAGCTTTCTTT,CASRYGQGLNTEAFF
16,TRBD1,TRBV18,TRBJ1-1,-,TGTGCCAGCTCCCCAAACCACAGGGGGCAGAGCACTGAAGCTTTCTTT,CASSPNHRGQSTEAFF
15,TRBD1,TRBV5-1,TRBJ1-4,-,TGCGCCAGCAGCGAAACCGGGACAGGGAGGGAAAAACTGTTTTTT,CASSETGTGREKLFF
16,-,TRBV6-5,TRBJ2-1,-,TGTGCCAGCAGTTACTCTAGGACTCCATCCTACAATGAGCAGTTCTTC,CASSYSRTPSYNEQFF
14,TRBD1,TRBV7-9,TRBJ1-5,-,TGTGCCAGCAGCTTAGGACAGGGTAATCAGCCCCAGCATTTT,CASSLGQGNQPQHF
17,TRBD2,TRBV4-2,TRBJ2-2,few,TGTGCCAGCAGCCAAGAGGGGCTAGCGGGAGCGATCGGGGAGCTGTTTTTT,CASSQEGLAGAIGELFF